The 6 T cell receptor beta chains below all came from one sample that was sequenced in a study of blood T cell repertoires in COVID-19. The assay was immunoSEQ multiplex PCR, and TCRdb's table has in-frame clones only and misses some. The sample yields 450,000 or so clones, 90% seen once. Material: PBMCs or T cells enriched from blood (not recorded which). These receptors were collected from a man aged 18-30 years who had recovered from COVID-19.

CDR3 coding DNA: TGTGCCAGCAGCTTGAGCGGGGGGGGCGCAGATACGCAGTATTTT. This translates into CASSLSGGGADTQYF. The J gene is TRBJ2-3, the V gene TRBV5-4; 10 bases agree with TRBD2. The CDR3 has 15 residues. CDR1 is SGHNT, CDR2 YYREEE, per germline (reference sequence). The V segment lost 1 base and the J segment 4 bases; nucleotides outside the gene matches: 3.

This clone was picked up a small number of times. The V gene is TRBV7-2, the J gene TRBJ1-2; D call uncertain. Germline loops: CDR1 SGHTA, CDR2 FQGNSA. Trimming stripped 5 bases from V and 3 bases from J, with 16 bases between. The CDR3 is 15 amino acids. The CDR3 sequence is CASSPTGSYHYGYTF. The CDR3 DNA sequence: TGTGCCAGCAGCCCAACCGGGAGCTACCACTATGGCTACACCTTC.

The rearrangement uses TRBV29-1 and TRBJ2-5; TRBD1 matches at 10 bases. With V trimmed by 4 bases and J by 4 bases, 6 bases remained unmatched. The CDR3 consists of 14 residues. The V gene's germline CDR1 is SQVTM and CDR2 ANQGSEA. The CDR3 DNA reads TGCAGCGTTGCTGACAGGGGGCGTTCAGAGACCCAGTACTTC. Protein product: CSVADRGRSETQYF.

CDR3 nucleotides: TGTGCCAGCAGCCGAGCGGAAGAAGAGACCCAGTACTTC. It translates to CASSRAEEETQYF. The rearrangement links TRBV4-2 to TRBJ2-5; TRBD2 might be the D (5 bases). CDR3 size: 13 residues. Germline CDR1 LGHNA, CDR2 YNFKEQ. V gave up 4 bases and J gave up 3 bases, with 9 bases separating them.

The genes are TRBV28 and TRBJ2-7; 11 nucleotides agree with TRBD2. The CDR3 extends over 17 amino acids. CDR1 and CDR2 from the germline V gene are MDHEN and SYDVKM. The ends lost 5 bases at V and 1 base at J; junction bases unmatched: 10. For the CDR3, the DNA is TGTGCCAGCAGTCGCCTGCAGGGACTAGCGGCTTCCTACGAGCAGTACTTC. Translation: CASSRLQGLAASYEQYF.

This chain links TRBV10-1 with TRBJ1-5; a weak D match, TRBD1 (5 bases). The CDR3 is made up of 13 amino acids. V was shortened by 4 bases and J by 3 bases, with 7 bases between the two germline ends. Germline loops: CDR1 WNHNN, CDR2 SYGVQD (reference sequence). CDR3 amino acids: CASSGQLNQPQHF. CDR3 nucleotide sequence: TGCGCCAGCAGTGGACAGCTCAATCAGCCCCAGCATTTT.